The 10 T cell receptor beta chains reported below all come from one sample, sequenced in a study of CD8+ T cells in alopecia areata. Once RNA had been extracted, it was reverse transcribed into cDNA to act as the sequencing template. Assay used: immunoSEQ multiplex PCR; TCRdb lists only in-frame clones, some missing. The repertoire holds some 180,000 clones, with roughly 59% as singletons. The source material was CD4+ T cells sorted from blood, sampled at week 0. The receptors derive from a human donor with alopecia areata.

V and J are TRBV4-3 and TRBJ1-5, with 7 bases that match TRBD1. CDR1 and CDR2 (germline): LGHNA, YSLEER. J gave up 4 bases and V 0 bases, and 6 bases lay outside the gene matches. CDR3 length: 16 amino acids. This CDR3 is CASSQDARGQNQPQHF. CDR3 coding DNA: TGCGCCAGCAGCCAAGACGCGAGGGGACAGAATCAGCCCCAGCATTTT.

The chain carries TRBV7-2 and TRBJ2-3; D is unclear. The CDR3 consists of 11 residues. V was cut by 5 bases and J by 5 bases, with 5 bases left in between. Germline CDR1 and CDR2: SGHTA and FQGNSA. CDR3 loop: CASSMQDTQYF. CDR3 coding DNA: TGTGCCAGCAGCATGCAAGATACGCAGTATTTT.

This clone was counted a single time. The chain uses TRBV30 and TRBJ1-2; possible D gene TRBD1, 5 bases. V was clipped by 0 bases and J by 6 bases, with 14 bases between them. CDR1 is GTSNPN, CDR2 SVGIG, per germline (reference sequence). This CDR3 has 14 residues. CDR3 protein: CAWSVLGALDGYTF. The CDR3 region has the DNA TGTGCCTGGAGTGTACTAGGGGCGTTGGATGGCTACACCTTC.

There are a few counts of this clone. This chain links TRBV29-1 with TRBJ1-4; the D gene is possibly TRBD1 (5 bases). The CDR3 sequence is 13 residues long. Germline CDR1 is SQVTM and CDR2 is ANQGSEA. Trimming pared 0 bases from V and 8 bases from J, leaving 10 bases between. The CDR3 DNA follows: TGCAGCGTTGAAGAGGGCGGGGGAGAAAAACTGTTTTTT. Translation: CSVEEGGGEKLFF.

The chain carries TRBV5-1 and TRBJ2-1; TRBD1 matches at 7 bases. This CDR3 spans 15 amino acids. The V gene end was trimmed by 4 bases and the J gene end by 4 bases; junction bases not matched to a gene: 8. In germline, CDR1 is SGHRS, CDR2 YFSETQ. CDR3 amino acids: CASSLTGDPYNEQFF. CDR3 DNA sequence: TGCGCCAGCAGCCTAACAGGGGACCCGTACAATGAGCAGTTCTTC.

The V and J genes are TRBV5-1 and TRBJ2-1; unclear D gene. There are 13 residues in the CDR3. Germline loops: CDR1 SGHRS, CDR2 YFSETQ. V was shortened by 5 bases and J by 2 bases, with 8 bases between the two germline ends. CDR3 DNA sequence: TGCGCCAGCAGTGAAACTACCTACAATGAGCAGTTCTTC. Translated: CASSETTYNEQFF.

The rearrangement links TRBV9 to TRBJ2-3; no definite D call. Deletions cut 1 base from V and 1 base from J, with 13 bases between. The CDR3 runs 16 residues. Per the germline V gene, CDR1 is SGDLS and CDR2 is YYNGEE. CDR3 amino acids: CASSVSLTGGTDTQYF. CDR3 nucleotides: TGTGCCAGCAGCGTATCCCTGACGGGTGGCACAGATACGCAGTATTTT.

This chain uses TRBV29-1 with TRBJ2-1; D call uncertain. Trimming took off 4 bases at V and 9 bases at J, with 13 bases between the two ends. CDR3 length equals 12 residues. Germline-derived CDR1 and CDR2 are SQVTM and ANQGSEA. CDR3 in amino acids: CSVALPKTEQFF. The CDR3 DNA follows: TGCAGCGTTGCCCTTCCGAAGACTGAGCAGTTCTTC.

The rearrangement uses TRBV9 and TRBJ1-2, with 8 bases lining up with TRBD1. The germline gives CDR1 SGDLS, CDR2 YYNGEE. V dropped 4 bases and J dropped 2; count of bases not matched to a gene: 10. The CDR3 has 16 residues. CDR3 in DNA: TGTGCCAGCAGCTCTCGGGGAGGACAGGGAAACTATGGCTACACCTTC. As protein: CASSSRGGQGNYGYTF.

The chain uses TRBV14 and TRBJ2-7; D is unresolved. Germline V gene lookup returns CDR1 SGHDN and CDR2 FVKESK. The CDR3 is 14 residues long. Trimming cost V 1 base and J 6 bases, with 13 bases left between them. The CDR3 DNA sequence: TGTGCCAGCAGCCAAGCCGGAGCTCGCGGCGAGCAGTACTTC. Encoded protein: CASSQAGARGEQYF.